This T cell receptor (beta chain) was recorded in a study of T-cell memory formation after mild COVID-19 (dated by TCRdb to the early 2020s). Context from the whole study: TCR sequence clusters from the two donors were found to be largely donor specific. In two donors, T-cell clones that expanded and contracted after mild COVID-19 were tracked by sequencing TCRalpha and TCRbeta repertoires over time. Two young, previously healthy adult volunteers, one female and one male, were included in the cohort. The full study reports these points: Some responding clones were detected in pre-infection memory, suggesting pre-existing cross-reactive memory T cells joined the SARS-CoV-2 response. The study covered only a couple of mild cases, and larger cohorts including severe cases with pre-infection samples were considered necessary. SARS-CoV-2 specificity was not confirmed for the second-wave clones peaking on day 37. Contracting CD4+ clones were found mainly in CM and EM memory subsets, while CD8+ clones were enriched in EMRA. Clones that contracted from day 15 to 85 showed balanced CD4/CD8 phenotypes, whereas a second wave of clones that expanded from day 15 to 37 leaned towards CD4+.

Remarks on this clonotype: Which antigen it targets is not known. Qualities for individual bases were not recorded, and no much larger clone is one base off.

Sequencing relied on an Illumina NovaSeq 6000. TCRalpha and TCRbeta cDNA libraries were constructed by 5'RACE with constant-segment primers, with sample barcodes and unique molecular identifiers being introduced. Trizol reagent was used to extract RNA from every sample. The libraries were amplified in two PCR steps, and the second step added a second sample barcode and Illumina TruSeq adapters. Libraries were sequenced on an Illumina NovaSeq with 2 x 150 bp paired-end reads. The paper's processing steps were these. Demultiplexing of reads and collapsing into UMI-guided consensus sequences were performed with migec v1.2.7. With mixcr v2.1.11, UMI consensuses were aligned to TRA and TRB V and J templates and assembled into clonotypes. Expanded or contracted clonotypes were those called significant by both edgeR and NoisET, with noise models trained on biological replicates. For edgeR calls, the cutoffs were a false discovery rate-adjusted p below 0.01 and a log2 fold-change threshold of 1. PCA with hierarchical clustering of max-normalized trajectories of the 1000 most abundant clonotypes was used as exploratory dynamics analysis. Separately sequenced CD4+ and CD8+ repertoires were used to assign the CD4 or CD8 phenotype of responding clones. TCRdb took the public reads, trimmed them with fastp at Q25, ran MiXCR for clone calling and kept in-frame beta chains. One record per CDR3 amino acid sequence lists the most common genes and DNA. TCRdb, rather than the study authors, made the V and J calls. The sample table shows 250,000 or so distinct CDR3 sequences, and 15% to 20% are seen once. Of the sample, 23% is held by the ten largest clones.

From a lookup of the germline V gene, CDR1 and CDR2 are SGHTA and FQGNSA. For this chain, trimming is 6 bases at the V end and 4 bases at the J end, and the number of junction bases without a gene match is 5. Inclusive of the bounding cysteine and phenylalanine, the CDR3 is 14 residues long. Only the CDR3 DNA stays, 42 bases, in frame from base 1. Ficoll-Paque density gradient centrifugation was used to isolate PBMCs. Rearrangement joined TRBV7-2 to TRBJ2-7, with TRBD2 identical over 11 junction bases. The source of this sequence is a man younger than 35 who had mild COVID-19 (a few samples of this study predate the infection). The sample titles of this study are shuffled in the database, so cell type and time point are left out; the donor was told from shared clones. Sequenced input: PBMCs or a T cell subset sorted from them (not recorded which). The encoded CDR3 is CASREGTSGYEQYF. In nucleotide form, the sequence is TGTGCCAGCAGAGAAGGGACTAGCGGTTACGAGCAGTACTTC.